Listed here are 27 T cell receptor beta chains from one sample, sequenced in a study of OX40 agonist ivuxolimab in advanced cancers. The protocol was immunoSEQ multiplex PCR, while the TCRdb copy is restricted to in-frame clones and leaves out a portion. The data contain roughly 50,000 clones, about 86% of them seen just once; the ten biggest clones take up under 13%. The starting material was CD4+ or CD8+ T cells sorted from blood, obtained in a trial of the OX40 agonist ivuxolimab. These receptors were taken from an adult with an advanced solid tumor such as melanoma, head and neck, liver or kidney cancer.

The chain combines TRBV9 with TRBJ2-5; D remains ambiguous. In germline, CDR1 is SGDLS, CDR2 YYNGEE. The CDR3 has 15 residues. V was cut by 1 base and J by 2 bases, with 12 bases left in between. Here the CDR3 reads CASSVYHRPQETQYF. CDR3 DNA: TGTGCCAGCAGCGTATATCATCGGCCTCAAGAGACCCAGTACTTC.

CDR3 protein: CASSLSIRTSGGDEQFF. CDR3 DNA: TGTGCCAGCAGCTTGAGTATCCGAACTAGCGGGGGGGATGAGCAGTTCTTC. This rearrangement joins TRBV5-5 to TRBJ2-1; 13 nucleotides align to TRBD2. The CDR3 loop spans 17 amino acids. From germline, CDR1 is SGHKS and CDR2 YYEKEE (reference sequence). V trimming: 1 base; J trimming: 8 bases; junction bases outside the gene matches: 9.

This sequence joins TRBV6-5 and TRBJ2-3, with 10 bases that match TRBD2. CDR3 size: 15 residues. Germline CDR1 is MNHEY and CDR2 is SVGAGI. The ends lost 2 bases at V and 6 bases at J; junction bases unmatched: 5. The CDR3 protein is CASSYTHSGGDTQYF. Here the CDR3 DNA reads TGTGCCAGCAGTTACACGCATAGCGGGGGGGATACGCAGTATTTT.

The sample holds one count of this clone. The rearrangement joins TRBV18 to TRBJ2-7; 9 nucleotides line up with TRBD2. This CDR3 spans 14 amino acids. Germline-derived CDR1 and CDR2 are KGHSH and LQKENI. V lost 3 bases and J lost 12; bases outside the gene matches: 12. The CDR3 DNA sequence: TGTGCCAGCTCACCGGAACTAGCGGGCGAGCGTACGTACTTC. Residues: CASSPELAGERTYF.

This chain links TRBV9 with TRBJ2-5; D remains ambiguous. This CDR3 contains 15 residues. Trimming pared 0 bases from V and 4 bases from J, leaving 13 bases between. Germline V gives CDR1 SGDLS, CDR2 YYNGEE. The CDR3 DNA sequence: TGTGCCAGCAGCGTAGATGGGTCGTCAGGAGAGACCCAGTACTTC. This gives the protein CASSVDGSSGETQYF. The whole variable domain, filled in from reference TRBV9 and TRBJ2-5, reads DSGVTQTPKHLITATGQRVTLRCSPRSGDLSVYWYQQSLDQGLQFLIQYYNGEERAKGNILERFSAQQFPDLHSELNLSSLELGDSALYFCASSVDGSSGETQYFGPGTRLLVL.

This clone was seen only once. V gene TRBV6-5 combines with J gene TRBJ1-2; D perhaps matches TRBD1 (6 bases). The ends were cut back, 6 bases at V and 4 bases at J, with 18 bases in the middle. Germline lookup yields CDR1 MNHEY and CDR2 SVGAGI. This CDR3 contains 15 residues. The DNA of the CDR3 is TGTGCCAGCAGCCCCTCGGAAGGGGGAAGCTATGGCTACACCTTC. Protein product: CASSPSEGGSYGYTF.

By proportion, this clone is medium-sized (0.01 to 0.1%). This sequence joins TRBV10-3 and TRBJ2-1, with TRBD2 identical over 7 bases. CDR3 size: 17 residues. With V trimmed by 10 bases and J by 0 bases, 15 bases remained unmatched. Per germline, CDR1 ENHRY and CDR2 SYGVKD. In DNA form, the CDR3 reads TGTGCCACAAGGGAGGGGTGGTGGCACATCTCCTACAATGAGCAGTTCTTC. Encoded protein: CATREGWWHISYNEQFF.

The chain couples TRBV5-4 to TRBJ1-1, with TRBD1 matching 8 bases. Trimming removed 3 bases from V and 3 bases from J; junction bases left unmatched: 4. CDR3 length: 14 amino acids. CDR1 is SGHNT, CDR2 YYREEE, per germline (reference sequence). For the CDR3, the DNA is TGTGCCAGCAGCTCACAGGGGGGGGACACTGAAGCTTTCTTT. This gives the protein CASSSQGGDTEAFF.

CDR3 region: CASSLVGSGANVLTF. In DNA form, the CDR3 reads TGTGCCAGCAGCTTAGTCGGCTCTGGGGCCAACGTCCTGACTTTC. The chain has TRBV11-2 and TRBJ2-6; no firm D call. V gave up 1 base and J gave up 0 bases, with 4 bases separating them. The germline V gene has CDR1 SGHAT and CDR2 FQNNGV. CDR3 length equals 15 residues.

The CDR3 DNA reads as TGTGCCAGCACCCCCACAGGGGGCGTAAACACTGAAGCTTTCTTT. Residues: CASTPTGGVNTEAFF. The J gene is TRBJ1-1, the V gene TRBV27; 9 bases align to TRBD1. The J segment lost 2 bases and the V segment lost 7 bases, leaving 8 bases of the junction unmatched. The CDR3 is 15 residues long. From germline, CDR1 is MNHEY and CDR2 SMNVEV (reference sequence).

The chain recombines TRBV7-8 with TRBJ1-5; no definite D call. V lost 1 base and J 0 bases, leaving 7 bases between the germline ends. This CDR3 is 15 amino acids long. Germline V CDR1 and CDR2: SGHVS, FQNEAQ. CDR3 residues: CASSLDGYSNQPQHF. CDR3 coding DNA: TGTGCCAGCAGCTTAGATGGCTATAGCAATCAGCCCCAGCATTTT.

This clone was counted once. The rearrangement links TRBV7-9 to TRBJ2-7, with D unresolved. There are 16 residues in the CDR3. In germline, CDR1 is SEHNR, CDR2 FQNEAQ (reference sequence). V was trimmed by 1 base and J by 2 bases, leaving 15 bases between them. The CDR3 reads CASSLGLEPLTYEQYF. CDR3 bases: TGTGCCAGCAGCTTAGGTTTAGAGCCCCTGACCTACGAGCAGTACTTC.

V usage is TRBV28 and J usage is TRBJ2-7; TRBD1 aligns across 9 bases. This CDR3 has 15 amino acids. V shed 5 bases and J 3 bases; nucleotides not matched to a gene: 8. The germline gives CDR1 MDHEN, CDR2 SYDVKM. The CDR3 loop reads CASSKRTGDLYEQYF. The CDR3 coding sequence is TGTGCCAGCAGTAAACGGACAGGGGACCTCTACGAGCAGTACTTC.

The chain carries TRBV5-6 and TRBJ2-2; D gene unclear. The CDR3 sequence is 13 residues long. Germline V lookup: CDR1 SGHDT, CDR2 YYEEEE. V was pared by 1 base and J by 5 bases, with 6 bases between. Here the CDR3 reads CASSLKGTGELFF. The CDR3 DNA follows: TGTGCCAGCAGCTTGAAGGGAACCGGGGAGCTGTTTTTT.

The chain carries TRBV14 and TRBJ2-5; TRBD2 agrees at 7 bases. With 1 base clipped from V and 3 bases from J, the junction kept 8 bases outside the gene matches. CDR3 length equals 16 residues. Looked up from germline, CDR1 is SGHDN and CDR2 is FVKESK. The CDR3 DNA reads TGTGCCAGCAGCCAAGGCCCAGGGACTATTGAAGAGACCCAGTACTTC. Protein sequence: CASSQGPGTIEETQYF.

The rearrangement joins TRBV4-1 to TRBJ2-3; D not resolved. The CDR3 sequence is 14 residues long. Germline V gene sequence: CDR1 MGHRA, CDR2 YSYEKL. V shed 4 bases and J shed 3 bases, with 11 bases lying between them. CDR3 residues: CASSPEARTDTQYF. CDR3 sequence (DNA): TGCGCCAGCAGCCCAGAAGCAAGAACAGATACGCAGTATTTT.

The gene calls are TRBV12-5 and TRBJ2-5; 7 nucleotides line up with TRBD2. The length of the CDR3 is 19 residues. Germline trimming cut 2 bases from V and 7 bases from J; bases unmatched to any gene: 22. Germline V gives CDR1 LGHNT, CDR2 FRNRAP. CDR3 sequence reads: CASGLPLDSGGLGVGTQYF. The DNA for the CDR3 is TGTGCTAGTGGTTTGCCCCTCGACTCGGGGGGACTGGGGGTGGGGACCCAGTACTTC.

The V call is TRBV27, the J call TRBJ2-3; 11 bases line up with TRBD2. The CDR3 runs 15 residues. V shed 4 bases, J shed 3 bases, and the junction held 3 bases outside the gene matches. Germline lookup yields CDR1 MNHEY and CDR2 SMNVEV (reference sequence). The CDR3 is CASSSRLAGTDTQYF. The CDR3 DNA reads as TGTGCCAGCAGTTCACGACTAGCGGGGACAGATACGCAGTATTTT.

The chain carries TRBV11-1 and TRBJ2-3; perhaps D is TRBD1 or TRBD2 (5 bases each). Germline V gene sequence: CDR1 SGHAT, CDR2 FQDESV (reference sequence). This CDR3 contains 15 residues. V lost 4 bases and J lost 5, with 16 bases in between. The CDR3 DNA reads TGTGCCAGCAGCTCCTGGGACCCAAGGGAAGATACGCAGTATTTT. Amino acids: CASSSWDPREDTQYF.

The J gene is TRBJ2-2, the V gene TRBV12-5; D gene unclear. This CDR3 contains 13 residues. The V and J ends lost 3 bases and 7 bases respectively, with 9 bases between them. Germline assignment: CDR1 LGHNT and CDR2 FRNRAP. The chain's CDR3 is CASGFEEFGELFF. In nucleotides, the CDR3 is TGTGCTAGTGGTTTCGAGGAGTTCGGGGAGCTGTTTTTT.

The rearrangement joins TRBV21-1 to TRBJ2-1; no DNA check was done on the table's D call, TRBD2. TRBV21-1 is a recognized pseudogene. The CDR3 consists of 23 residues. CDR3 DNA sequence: TGTGCCAGCAGCAAAGTAGGGATACAACACCCCCAAAACGGCGGGAGTTGGTACAATGAGCAGTTCTTC. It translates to CASSKVGIQHPQNGGSWYNEQFF.

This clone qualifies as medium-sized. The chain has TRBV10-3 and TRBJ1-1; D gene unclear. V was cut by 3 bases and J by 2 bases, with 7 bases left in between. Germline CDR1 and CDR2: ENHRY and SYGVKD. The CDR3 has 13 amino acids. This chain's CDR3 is CAISELGNTEAFF. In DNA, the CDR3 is TGTGCCATCAGTGAATTGGGTAACACTGAAGCTTTCTTT.

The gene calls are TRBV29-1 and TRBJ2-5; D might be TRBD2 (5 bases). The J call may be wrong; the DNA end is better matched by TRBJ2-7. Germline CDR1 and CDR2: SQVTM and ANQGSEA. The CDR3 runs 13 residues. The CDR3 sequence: CSVVPEAAYEQYF. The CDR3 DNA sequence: TGCAGCGTTGTTCCGGAGGCGGCCTACGAGCAGTACTTC.

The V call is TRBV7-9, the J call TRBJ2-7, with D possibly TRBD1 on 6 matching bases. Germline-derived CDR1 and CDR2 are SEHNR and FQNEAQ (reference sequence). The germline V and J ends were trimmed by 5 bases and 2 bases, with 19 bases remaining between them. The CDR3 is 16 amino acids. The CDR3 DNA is TGTGCCAGCAGCCCACTAGGGACAAGCCCTACCTACGAGCAGTACTTC. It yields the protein CASSPLGTSPTYEQYF.

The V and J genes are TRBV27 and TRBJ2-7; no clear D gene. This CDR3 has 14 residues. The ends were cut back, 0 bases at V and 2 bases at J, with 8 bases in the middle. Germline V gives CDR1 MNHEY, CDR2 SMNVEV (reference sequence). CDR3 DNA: TGTGCCAGCAGTTTATCGATAGCCGCCTACGAGCAGTACTTC. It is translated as CASSLSIAAYEQYF.

The CDR3 reads CASSHREVAANYEQYF. CDR3 sequence (DNA): TGTGCCAGCAGCCACAGGGAGGTAGCGGCCAACTACGAGCAGTACTTC. The rearrangement uses TRBV11-3 and TRBJ2-7; D may be TRBD1 or TRBD2 (6 bases each). CDR1 and CDR2 (germline): SGHNT, YENEEA. V lost 5 bases and J 3 bases, leaving 20 bases between the germline ends. The CDR3 has 16 amino acids.

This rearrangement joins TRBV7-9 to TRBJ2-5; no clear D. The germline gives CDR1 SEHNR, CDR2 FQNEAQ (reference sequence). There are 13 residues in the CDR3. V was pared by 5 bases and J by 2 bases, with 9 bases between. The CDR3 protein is CASSKTGQETQYF. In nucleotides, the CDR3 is TGTGCCAGCAGCAAGACGGGTCAAGAGACCCAGTACTTC.